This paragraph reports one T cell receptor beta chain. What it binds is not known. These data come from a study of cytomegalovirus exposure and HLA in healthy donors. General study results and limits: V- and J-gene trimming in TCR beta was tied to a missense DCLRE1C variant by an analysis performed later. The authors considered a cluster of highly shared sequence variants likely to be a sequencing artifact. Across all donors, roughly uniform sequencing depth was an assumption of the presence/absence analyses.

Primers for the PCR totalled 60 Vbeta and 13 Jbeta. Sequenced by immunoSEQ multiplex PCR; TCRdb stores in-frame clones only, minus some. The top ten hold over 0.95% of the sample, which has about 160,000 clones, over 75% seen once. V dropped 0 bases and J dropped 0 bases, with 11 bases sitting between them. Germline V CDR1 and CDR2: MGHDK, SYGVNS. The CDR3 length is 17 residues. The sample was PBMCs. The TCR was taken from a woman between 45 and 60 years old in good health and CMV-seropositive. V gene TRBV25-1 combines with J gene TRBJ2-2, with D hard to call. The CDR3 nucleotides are TGTGCCAGCAGTGAATATTTTGTTGACACGAACACCGGGGAGCTGTTTTTT. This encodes CASSEYFVDTNTGELFF.